The 14 T cell receptor beta chains given below trace back to one sample, sequenced in a study of blood T cell repertoires in COVID-19. TCRdb keeps only in-frame clones here, not all; method: immunoSEQ multiplex PCR. The sample consists of hundreds of thousands of clones, 85% of them appearing once. Sequencing used PBMCs or T cells enriched from blood (not recorded which). The source is a woman aged 25 to 45 who had been exposed to COVID-19.

The chain is built from TRBV27 and TRBJ2-3, with TRBD2 matching over 9 bases. The CDR3 is 14 amino acids. Germline V CDR1 and CDR2: MNHEY, SMNVEV (reference sequence). Trimming cost V 8 bases and J 2 bases; bases outside gene matches: 5. CDR3 sequence (DNA): TGTGCCAGCCGAAGACTAGCGGCCACAGATACGCAGTATTTT. This sequence encodes CASRRLAATDTQYF.

This clone was recorded once. This chain connects TRBV4-2 to TRBJ1-1; D remains ambiguous. The CDR3 loop spans 14 amino acids. Trimming removed 1 base at V and 3 bases at J, with 9 bases between. Germline CDR1 is LGHNA and CDR2 is YNFKEQ. The DNA of the CDR3 is TGTGCCAGCAGCCAAGTTACAGATTACACTGAAGCTTTCTTT. It is translated as CASSQVTDYTEAFF.

V and J are TRBV5-1 and TRBJ2-7; 7 bases agree with TRBD1. The germline gives CDR1 SGHRS, CDR2 YFSETQ. The V segment lost 6 bases and the J segment 7 bases; nucleotides outside the gene matches: 13. The CDR3 covers 14 residues. CDR3 amino acids: CASTPGTEAKEQYF. CDR3 sequence (DNA): TGCGCCAGCACCCCCGGGACAGAGGCTAAAGAGCAGTACTTC.

The rearrangement joins TRBV24-1 to TRBJ2-2; 8 positions match TRBD1. The CDR3 extends over 18 amino acids. J was trimmed by 4 bases and V by 2 bases; bases with no gene match: 11. CDR1 is KGHDR, CDR2 SFDVKD, per germline. DNA of the CDR3: TGTGCCACCAGTGATTCACAGGACAGGGTGGGAGCCACCGGGGAGCTGTTTTTT. It codes for CATSDSQDRVGATGELFF.

The genes are TRBV7-9 and TRBJ1-5; maybe TRBD1 (5 bases). Trimming shortened V by 1 base and J by 1 base, and 11 bases separated the two germline ends. CDR3 length equals 16 residues. Germline values: CDR1 SEHNR, CDR2 FQNEAQ (reference sequence). This chain's CDR3 is CASSLDRRVSNQPQHF. In DNA, the CDR3 is TGTGCCAGCAGCTTAGATCGCAGGGTCAGCAATCAGCCCCAGCATTTT.

This clone was counted once. The gene calls are TRBV6-5 and TRBJ1-1, with D possibly matching TRBD1 (6 bases). The length of the CDR3 is 16 residues. The germline CDR1 and CDR2 sequences are MNHEY and SVGAGI. Deletions cut 0 bases from V and 0 bases from J, with 11 bases between. The CDR3 spells CASSYSTGVMNTEAFF. CDR3 bases: TGTGCCAGCAGTTACTCGACAGGTGTCATGAACACTGAAGCTTTCTTT.

This chain uses TRBV18 with TRBJ1-1; 8 bases are a match to TRBD1. Unmatched junction bases numbered 13, after V lost 10 bases and J lost 0 bases. The germline gives CDR1 KGHSH, CDR2 LQKENI. CDR3 length equals 16 residues. CDR3 region: CAIRGGTGEMNTEAFF. The CDR3 bases are TGTGCCATTAGAGGCGGGACAGGTGAAATGAACACTGAAGCTTTCTTT.

The CDR3 DNA sequence: TGTGCCAGCAAATCGGGGACAGGAGTTATTTATAATTCACCCCTCCACTTT. Amino acids: CASKSGTGVIYNSPLHF. This chain links TRBV25-1 with TRBJ1-6; TRBD1 matches at 8 bases. The trim removed 7 bases at V and 4 bases at J, leaving 12 bases unmatched. CDR1 MGHDK and CDR2 SYGVNS come from the germline V gene. The length of the CDR3 is 17 residues.

The chain employs TRBV18 and TRBJ1-1; a possible D gene is TRBD1 (6 bases). The V gene lost 3 bases and the J gene lost 0 bases, with 8 bases spanning the gap. In germline, CDR1 is KGHSH, CDR2 LQKENI. The CDR3 has 14 amino acids. This chain's CDR3 is CASSPGTLNTEAFF. The CDR3 coding sequence is TGTGCCAGCTCACCCGGGACACTGAACACTGAAGCTTTCTTT.

The V and J genes are TRBV7-3 and TRBJ2-1; 8 bases are shared with TRBD2. Germline lookup yields CDR1 SGHTA and CDR2 FQGTGA. This CDR3 has 16 amino acids. After removal of 4 bases from V and 8 bases from J, the junction contained 13 bases not matched to a gene. The CDR3 nucleotides read TGTGCCAGCAGCTCCGCCGGGACTAGAAACCCGGATGAGCAGTTCTTC. It encodes CASSSAGTRNPDEQFF.

This clone was found a few times. The chain combines TRBV5-1 with TRBJ2-5; D not resolved. The CDR3 loop spans 15 amino acids. The germline CDR1 and CDR2 sequences are SGHRS and YFSETQ. V was pared by 3 bases and J by 4 bases, with 16 bases between. The DNA of the CDR3 is TGCGCCAGCAGCTCGAATGGGCATTCGCGAGAGACCCAGTACTTC. The encoded protein is CASSSNGHSRETQYF.

This chain joins TRBV7-6 and TRBJ2-1, with 8 bases fitting TRBD2. The V gene end was trimmed by 3 bases and the J gene end by 5 bases; junction bases not matched to a gene: 6. The CDR3 totals 15 residues. The germline gives CDR1 SGHVS, CDR2 FNYEAQ. The DNA for the CDR3 is TGTGCCAGCAGCTTCGGGAGGGGACTCAACAATGAGCAGTTCTTC. It codes for CASSFGRGLNNEQFF.

V gene TRBV27 combines with J gene TRBJ2-4; 14 bases are a match to TRBD2. Per germline, CDR1 MNHEY and CDR2 SMNVEV (reference sequence). This CDR3 is built from 16 residues. V lost 5 bases and J lost 9; bases outside the gene matches: 9. The CDR3 here is CASSTLGTSGSGIQYF. CDR3 bases: TGTGCCAGCAGTACGCTGGGGACTAGCGGGAGTGGCATTCAGTACTTC.

This clone was seen just once. The rearrangement links TRBV11-2 to TRBJ1-1; D might be TRBD1 (5 bases). Germline V lookup: CDR1 SGHAT, CDR2 FQNNGV. V gave up 4 bases and J gave up 4 bases, with 10 bases separating them. The CDR3 covers 13 residues. The chain's CDR3 is CASSWGDGTEAFF. CDR3 nucleotides: TGTGCCAGCAGCTGGGGCGACGGCACTGAAGCTTTCTTT.